Shown below are 25 T cell receptor beta chains from a single sample sequenced in a study of shared clonotypes between healthy human individuals (dated by TCRdb to about 2020). The library came from the immunoSEQ multiplex PCR assay. TCRdb's version of the immuneACCESS table is confined to in-frame rearrangements and falls short of the full clone set. An unresolved V gene accounts for under half of the shortfall where checked; the remainder is of unknown origin. The sample table lists roughly 2.2 million clones, less than 95% of them with a count of one. Together, the top ten hold around 0.35% of the sample. The sequencing sample was made of naive CD4+ T cells from PBMCs. Explained via the paper, the cell subset or site label denotes: CD45RA+ positively selected. All receptors come from a man between 18 and 29 years old in good health. Some clones in this sample may be carry-over from other donors' samples.

The DNA of the CDR3 is TGTGCCAGCAGCTTAGAGGGTGGGGGGCAAGCTTTCTTT. It codes for CASSLEGGGQAFF. This chain connects TRBV11-2 to TRBJ1-1; D may be TRBD1 (6 bases). CDR1 and CDR2 (germline): SGHAT, FQNNGV. Trimming removed 0 bases from V and 9 bases from J, with 11 bases in between. This CDR3 is built from 13 residues.

The chain combines TRBV5-1 with TRBJ1-2; TRBD1 matches 9 bases. The trim removed 4 bases at V and 4 bases at J, leaving 11 bases unmatched. The CDR3 extends over 16 amino acids. The germline gives CDR1 SGHRS, CDR2 YFSETQ. CDR3 DNA sequence: TGCGCCAGCAGCCGGAATCCCGGGACAGGGTCCTATGGCTACACCTTC. Amino acid sequence: CASSRNPGTGSYGYTF.

The gene calls are TRBV7-9 and TRBJ2-1; tentative D call: TRBD1 (6 bases). Between the trimmed V and J ends, which lost 4 bases and 0 bases, there was a span of 10 bases. Germline CDR1 is SEHNR and CDR2 is FQNEAQ (reference sequence). This CDR3 contains 15 residues. CDR3 protein: CASSSDRGSYNEQFF. The CDR3 DNA sequence: TGTGCCAGCAGCTCGGACAGAGGCTCCTACAATGAGCAGTTCTTC.

The chain has TRBV18 and TRBJ2-1; unclear D gene. V was clipped by 4 bases and J by 6 bases, with 13 bases between them. The germline CDR1 and CDR2 sequences are KGHSH and LQKENI. This CDR3 contains 14 residues. The CDR3 DNA is TGTGCCAGCTCACAATCTAGAGCAGGCAATGAGCAGTTCTTC. This gives the protein CASSQSRAGNEQFF. The entire variable domain, with the rest obtained from reference TRBV18 and TRBJ2-1, is as follows: NAGVMQNPRHLVRRRGQEARLRCSPMKGHSHVYWYRQLPEEGLKFMVYLQKENIIDESGMPKERFSAEFPKEGPSILRIQQVVRGDSAAYFCASSQSRAGNEQFFGPGTRLTVL.

This rearrangement joins TRBV7-2 to TRBJ2-1; a possible D gene is TRBD1 (5 bases). The CDR3 has 17 amino acids. Germline CDR1 SGHTA, CDR2 FQGNSA. V dropped 1 base and J dropped 2 bases, with 15 bases sitting between them. The CDR3 DNA reads TGTGCCAGCAGCTTAGGGCTCCCAGGGATCACCTACAATGAGCAGTTCTTC. The encoded protein is CASSLGLPGITYNEQFF. Variable domain in full (rest from reference TRBV7-2 and TRBJ2-1): GAGVSQSPSNKVTEKGKDVELRCDPISGHTALYWYRQSLGQGLEFLIYFQGNSAPDKSGLPSDRFSAERTGGSVSTLTIQRTQQEDSAVYLCASSLGLPGITYNEQFFGPGTRLTVL.

This chain joins TRBV28 and TRBJ2-7; TRBD2 aligns across 11 bases. The CDR3 is made up of 14 amino acids. Unmatched junction bases numbered 2, after V lost 7 bases and J lost 0 bases. CDR1 is MDHEN and CDR2 is SYDVKM in the germline V gene. CDR3 in DNA: TGTGCCAGCACCGGGACTAGCGGCTCCTACGAGCAGTACTTC. Protein product: CASTGTSGSYEQYF.

For the CDR3, the DNA is TGCAGCGCTTCGGACAGGGGCGGCTACGAGCAGTACTTC. Protein product: CSASDRGGYEQYF. The chain carries TRBV29-1 and TRBJ2-5; TRBD1 aligns across 9 bases. Gene TRBJ2-7 matches the end of the DNA better, so the J call may be wrong. The V gene's germline CDR1 is SQVTM and CDR2 ANQGSEA. This CDR3 contains 13 residues.

The V call is TRBV6-6, the J call TRBJ2-1, with 12 bases lining up with TRBD2. V lost 6 bases, J lost 9 bases, and 6 bases stayed unmatched. Germline CDR1 is MNHNY and CDR2 is SVGAGI (reference sequence). CDR3 length: 14 amino acids. CDR3 DNA: TGTGCCAGCAGGTGGACTAGCGGGGCGGTTGAGCAGTTCTTC. Amino acid sequence: CASRWTSGAVEQFF.

This rearrangement joins TRBV5-1 to TRBJ2-7; a possible D gene is TRBD2 (6 bases). V lost 4 bases and J 4 bases, leaving 12 bases between the germline ends. Per the germline V gene, CDR1 is SGHRS and CDR2 is YFSETQ. This CDR3 spans 13 amino acids. The CDR3 nucleotides are TGCGCCAGCAGCGTAGCGGAGGCATACGAGCAGTACTTC. Translating it yields CASSVAEAYEQYF.

The V gene is TRBV27, the J gene TRBJ2-7, with D perhaps TRBD2 (6 bases). CDR1 is MNHEY and CDR2 is SMNVEV in the germline V gene (reference sequence). The V gene lost 4 bases and the J gene lost 2 bases, with 15 bases spanning the gap. The CDR3 extends over 15 amino acids. The CDR3 DNA reads TGTGCCAGCAGTTCGCCCGGGACTTTGACCTACGAGCAGTACTTC. Protein sequence: CASSSPGTLTYEQYF.

The rearrangement links TRBV4-1 to TRBJ2-5; no reliable D call. The J call may be faulty, since TRBJ2-7 better matches the DNA end. Germline V gene data show CDR1 as MGHRA and CDR2 as YSYEKL. CDR3 size: 13 residues. The CDR3 is CASSPTLQSEQYF. CDR3 in DNA: TGCGCCAGCAGCCCGACCCTACAATCCGAGCAGTACTTC.

J is TRBJ2-4 and V is TRBV7-2; D is ambiguous. Germline values: CDR1 SGHTA, CDR2 FQGNSA. Deletions cut 1 base from V and 8 bases from J, with 9 bases between. The CDR3 totals 13 residues. The CDR3: CASSLVRADIQYF. The CDR3 coding sequence is TGTGCCAGCAGCTTAGTTAGGGCAGACATTCAGTACTTC.

The chain employs TRBV19 and TRBJ2-1; tentative D call: TRBD2 (5 bases). The CDR3 spans 13 residues. The V end lost 7 bases, the J end lost 2 bases, and 9 bases lay between the germline ends. From germline, CDR1 is LNHDA and CDR2 SQIVND (reference sequence). The CDR3 region has the DNA TGTGCCAGTACGCCGAGGGCCTACAATGAGCAGTTCTTC. This encodes CASTPRAYNEQFF.

This sequence joins TRBV4-1 and TRBJ1-2, with 8 bases fitting TRBD1. Germline V lookup: CDR1 MGHRA, CDR2 YSYEKL. This CDR3 has 18 amino acids. Germline trimming cut 4 bases from V and 5 bases from J; bases unmatched to any gene: 18. The chain's CDR3 is CASSRFSGTGSKEYGYTF. In DNA form, the CDR3 reads TGCGCCAGCAGCCGCTTTTCCGGGACAGGCTCTAAGGAGTATGGCTACACCTTC.

The chain joins TRBV18 to TRBJ1-1; D gene ambiguous. The CDR3 spans 13 residues. The V gene's germline CDR1 is KGHSH and CDR2 LQKENI. V shed 1 base and J shed 8 bases, with 11 bases lying between them. CDR3 loop: CASSPLDGSEAFF. The DNA of the CDR3 is TGTGCCAGCTCACCACTGGACGGCTCAGAAGCTTTCTTT.

This clone was detected once. Other DNA sequences in the same sample also yield this CDR3. The V and J genes are TRBV5-1 and TRBJ2-7, with D perhaps given as TRBD1 or TRBD2 (5 bases each). Trimming took off 4 bases at V and 0 bases at J, with 11 bases between the two ends. Germline V gene data show CDR1 as SGHRS and CDR2 as YFSETQ. CDR3 size: 14 residues. The CDR3 nucleotides are TGCGCCAGCAGCCCTGGGACCGGCTCCTACGAGCAGTACTTC. It encodes CASSPGTGSYEQYF.

V usage is TRBV29-1 and J usage is TRBJ1-1; D gene ambiguous. The V gene lost 4 bases and the J gene lost 3 bases, with 12 bases spanning the gap. CDR1 is SQVTM and CDR2 is ANQGSEA in the germline V gene. The CDR3 runs to 13 residues. CDR3 in amino acids: CSVAGARDTEAFF. The CDR3 DNA reads TGCAGCGTTGCGGGAGCTAGGGACACTGAAGCTTTCTTT. Together with reference TRBV29-1 and TRBJ1-1, the CDR3 gives the full variable domain: SAVISQKPSRDICQRGTSLTIQCQVDSQVTMMFWYRQQPGQSLTLIATANQGSEATYESGFVIDKFPISRPNLTFSTLTVSNMSPEDSSIYLCSVAGARDTEAFFGQGTRLTVV.

This chain links TRBV5-4 with TRBJ1-2, with 8 bases that match TRBD1. V dropped 4 bases and J dropped 5; count of bases not matched to a gene: 7. The CDR3 is 14 amino acids. Per germline, CDR1 SGHNT and CDR2 YYREEE (reference sequence). The CDR3 DNA is TGTGCCAGCAGCCTGGGACAGGAGTATTATGGCTACACCTTC. Protein product: CASSLGQEYYGYTF.

The gene calls are TRBV27 and TRBJ1-5, with a weak D call TRBD1 (6 bases). This CDR3 has 17 residues. Trimming took 5 bases from V and 7 from J, leaving 24 bases between them. The germline CDR1 and CDR2 sequences are MNHEY and SMNVEV (reference sequence). The CDR3 region is CASSRFGGGGLEQPQHF. In DNA, the CDR3 is TGTGCCAGCAGTCGATTTGGGGGCGGAGGGCTTGAGCAGCCCCAGCATTTT.

The genes are TRBV7-3 and TRBJ2-1; 7 positions agree with TRBD1. The V gene end was trimmed by 5 bases and the J gene end by 10 bases; junction bases not matched to a gene: 8. Per the germline V gene, CDR1 is SGHTA and CDR2 is FQGTGA. The CDR3 has 13 residues. Here the CDR3 DNA reads TGTGCCAGCAGCCCAAAAGGGGGCGTCGAGCAGTTCTTC. It codes for CASSPKGGVEQFF.

J is TRBJ1-5 and V is TRBV19; a possible D gene is TRBD1 (6 bases). This CDR3 is built from 13 residues. Looked up from germline, CDR1 is LNHDA and CDR2 is SQIVND (reference sequence). Between the trimmed V and J ends, which lost 5 bases and 7 bases, there was a span of 12 bases. The CDR3 here is CASSGGLGQPQHF. As DNA, the CDR3 is TGTGCCAGTAGTGGGGGCCTCGGGCAGCCCCAGCATTTT.

This chain connects TRBV5-1 to TRBJ2-5; 9 bases fit TRBD1. V shed 7 bases, J shed 4 bases, and the junction held 11 bases outside the gene matches. This CDR3 is 15 amino acids long. Germline CDR1 SGHRS, CDR2 YFSETQ. CDR3 residues: CASGNRDRVVETQYF. Here the CDR3 DNA reads TGCGCCAGCGGGAACCGGGACAGGGTAGTAGAGACCCAGTACTTC.

This chain joins TRBV13 and TRBJ1-1; 8 bases line up with TRBD1. Germline assignment: CDR1 PRHDT and CDR2 FYEKMQ (reference sequence). The CDR3 spans 13 residues. V was pared by 5 bases and J by 8 bases, with 7 bases of the junction left unmatched. The DNA for the CDR3 is TGTGCCAGCAGCCTCGGACAGGGCAGAGAAGCTTTCTTT. Protein product: CASSLGQGREAFF.

The rearrangement joins TRBV6-6 to TRBJ1-2; unclear D gene. Trimming shortened V by 0 bases and J by 7 bases, and 9 bases separated the two germline ends. Germline V gene data show CDR1 as MNHNY and CDR2 as SVGAGI (reference sequence). This CDR3 contains 13 residues. CDR3 DNA: TGTGCCAGCAGTTACTCGGCCACGACTGGCTACACCTTC. It specifies CASSYSATTGYTF.

The J gene is TRBJ1-2, the V gene TRBV28; D remains unclear. CDR3 length equals 13 residues. Germline V CDR1 and CDR2: MDHEN, SYDVKM. V was pared by 5 bases and J by 0 bases, with 7 bases between. CDR3 in amino acids: CASSQVANYGYTF. The DNA for the CDR3 is TGTGCCAGCAGTCAAGTAGCTAACTATGGCTACACCTTC.